What follows are 8 T cell receptor beta chains derived from one specimen sequenced in a study of cytomegalovirus exposure and HLA in healthy donors. Primers included in the PCR were 60 Vbeta and 13 Jbeta primers. Data came from immunoSEQ multiplex PCR; TCRdb stores just in-frame clones and leaves some out. The repertoire has about 97,000 clones, approximately 73% of them found once; the top ten carry 3% to 4%. The specimen sequenced was PBMCs. The receptors stem from a man aged 40-49 years in good health and CMV-seronegative.

The chain links TRBV7-6 to TRBJ2-7; 11 positions match TRBD1. Trimming removed 1 base from V and 2 bases from J; junction bases left unmatched: 4. CDR1 and CDR2 (germline): SGHVS, FNYEAQ. The CDR3 has 16 amino acids. DNA of the CDR3: TGTGCCAGCAGCTTAGGGACAGGGGGCCTAACCTACGAGCAGTACTTC. Amino acid sequence: CASSLGTGGLTYEQYF.

This clone is a singleton in its sample. This sequence joins TRBV29-1 and TRBJ2-2; 7 bases map to TRBD2. Germline V gene sequence: CDR1 SQVTM, CDR2 ANQGSEA. Trimming took 3 bases from V and 5 from J; bases not matched to a gene: 3. The length of the CDR3 is 13 residues. The CDR3 DNA is TGCAGCGTTGAGGGAGGGGATACCGGGGAGCTGTTTTTT. It codes for CSVEGGDTGELFF.

The CDR3 loop is CASSEEGGLLAFF. The DNA of the CDR3 is TGTGCCAGCAGTGAAGAAGGGGGTTTGTTGGCTTTCTTT. The rearrangement links TRBV6-1 to TRBJ1-1; possible D gene TRBD1, 6 bases. CDR1 is MNHNS, CDR2 SASEGT, per germline. The CDR3 loop spans 13 amino acids. V gave up 1 base and J gave up 11 bases, with 14 bases separating them.

The chain recombines TRBV5-1 with TRBJ1-1; tentatively, D is TRBD1 (5 bases). Trimming took 3 bases from V and 1 from J, leaving 13 bases between them. The CDR3 consists of 15 residues. Germline CDR1 is SGHRS and CDR2 is YFSETQ. CDR3 in amino acids: CASSSGSGENTEAFF. The CDR3 nucleotides read TGCGCCAGCAGCTCGGGCTCGGGGGAGAACACTGAAGCTTTCTTT.

J is TRBJ2-7 and V is TRBV6-1, with 16 bases aligning to TRBD2. The germline CDR1 and CDR2 sequences are MNHNS and SASEGT. Losses at the gene ends were 2 bases for V and 7 bases for J; bases not matched to a gene: 5. The CDR3 runs to 16 residues. CDR3 DNA sequence: TGTGCCAGCAGTGAATGGGGACTAGCGGGGGGGCAGGAGCAGTACTTC. Residues: CASSEWGLAGGQEQYF.

V and J are TRBV28 and TRBJ2-7, with 8 positions matching TRBD2. Trimming removed 4 bases from V and 6 bases from J; junction bases left unmatched: 11. In germline, CDR1 is MDHEN, CDR2 SYDVKM. This CDR3 contains 15 residues. CDR3 protein: CASSYPSGGRTEQYF. CDR3 nucleotides: TGTGCCAGCAGTTACCCCTCGGGAGGGAGGACCGAGCAGTACTTC.

The gene calls are TRBV4-1 and TRBJ1-6, with 10 bases fitting TRBD1. Germline CDR1 MGHRA, CDR2 YSYEKL. The V and J ends lost 0 bases and 9 bases, in that order; junction bases with no gene match: 8. This CDR3 has 17 amino acids. The CDR3 DNA is TGCGCCAGCAGCCAAGATCCGGCGGGACAGGGGCCTTCACCCCTCCACTTT. Protein product: CASSQDPAGQGPSPLHF.

This clone was counted only a few times. The chain joins TRBV5-4 to TRBJ2-1; TRBD2 agrees at 11 bases. CDR3 length: 18 residues. The trim removed 4 bases at V and 3 bases at J, leaving 12 bases unmatched. CDR1 is SGHNT, CDR2 YYREEE, per germline (reference sequence). The CDR3 DNA reads as TGTGCCAGCAGCGAGGTAGCGGGGGGGCCGGGATTCTACAATGAGCAGTTCTTC. Amino acids: CASSEVAGGPGFYNEQFF.